The text below deals with one T cell receptor beta chain. In the original workflow: Counts of nucleated cells, estimated from reference gene primer amplification, were obtained. Here immunoSEQ multiplex PCR was the method, and the copy in TCRdb shows in-frame clones only, minus some. That table gives V, J and clone size, and the DNA gave D and trimming. The sample contains about 93,000 clones, about 80% of which appear only once. The data originate from a study of blood T cell repertoires in COVID-19. As for the study in general: Material from acute and convalescent COVID-19 was sourced from the United States, Italy and Spain. The cDNA or gDNA used as material had been derived from T cells, B-cell-depleted T cells, or PBMCs.

V gave up 1 base and J gave up 5 bases, with 14 bases separating them. CDR1 is SGHTA, CDR2 FQGNSA, per germline. The CDR3 is 15 residues long. The sample was peripheral blood. The TCR comes from a human donor in a cohort sampled during active COVID-19. The gene calls are TRBV7-2 and TRBJ2-5, with TRBD2 as a possible D gene (7 bases). DNA of the CDR3: TGTGCCAGCAGCTTAGGGGGCGGGGGCGGCGAGACCCAGTACTTC. This codes for CASSLGGGGGETQYF.